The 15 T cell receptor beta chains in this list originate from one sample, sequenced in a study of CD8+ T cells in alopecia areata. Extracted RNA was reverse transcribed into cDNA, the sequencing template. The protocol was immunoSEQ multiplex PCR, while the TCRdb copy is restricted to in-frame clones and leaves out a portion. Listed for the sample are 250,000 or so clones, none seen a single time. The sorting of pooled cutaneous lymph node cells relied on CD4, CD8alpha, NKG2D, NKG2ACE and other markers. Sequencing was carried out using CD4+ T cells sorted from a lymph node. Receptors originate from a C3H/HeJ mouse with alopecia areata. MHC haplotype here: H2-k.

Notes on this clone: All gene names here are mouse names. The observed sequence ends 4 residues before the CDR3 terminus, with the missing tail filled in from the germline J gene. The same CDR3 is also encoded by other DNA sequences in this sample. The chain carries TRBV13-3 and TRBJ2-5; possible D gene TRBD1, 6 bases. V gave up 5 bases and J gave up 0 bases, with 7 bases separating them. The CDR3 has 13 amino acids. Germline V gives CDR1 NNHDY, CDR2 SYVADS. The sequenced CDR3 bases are TGTGCCAGCAGAGGACAGAACCAAGAC. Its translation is CASRGQNQD. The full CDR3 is CASRGQNQDTQYF.

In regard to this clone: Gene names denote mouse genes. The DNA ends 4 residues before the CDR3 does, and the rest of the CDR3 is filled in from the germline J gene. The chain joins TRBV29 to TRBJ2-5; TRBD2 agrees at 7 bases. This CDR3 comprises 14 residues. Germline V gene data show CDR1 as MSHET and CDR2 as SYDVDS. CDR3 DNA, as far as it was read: TGTGCTAGCAGTTTATCTGGGGGGAAAGAC. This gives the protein CASSLSGGKD. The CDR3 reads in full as CASSLSGGKDTQYF.

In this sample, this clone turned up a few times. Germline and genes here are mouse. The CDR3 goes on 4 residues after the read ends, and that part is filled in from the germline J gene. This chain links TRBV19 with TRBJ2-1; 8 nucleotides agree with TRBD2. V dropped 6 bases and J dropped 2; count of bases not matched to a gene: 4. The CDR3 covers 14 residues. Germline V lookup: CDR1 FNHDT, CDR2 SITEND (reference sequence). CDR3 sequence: CASNNWGYYAEQFF. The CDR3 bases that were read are TGTGCCAGCAACAACTGGGGGTACTATGCT.

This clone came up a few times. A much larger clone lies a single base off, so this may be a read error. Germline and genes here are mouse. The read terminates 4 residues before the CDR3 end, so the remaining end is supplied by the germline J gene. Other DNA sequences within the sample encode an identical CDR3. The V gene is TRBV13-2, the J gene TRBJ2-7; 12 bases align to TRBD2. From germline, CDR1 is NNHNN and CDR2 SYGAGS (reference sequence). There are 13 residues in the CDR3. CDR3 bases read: TGTGCCAGCGGTGGGACTGGGGGGGAT. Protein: CASGGTGGD. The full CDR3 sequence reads CASGGTGGDEQYF.

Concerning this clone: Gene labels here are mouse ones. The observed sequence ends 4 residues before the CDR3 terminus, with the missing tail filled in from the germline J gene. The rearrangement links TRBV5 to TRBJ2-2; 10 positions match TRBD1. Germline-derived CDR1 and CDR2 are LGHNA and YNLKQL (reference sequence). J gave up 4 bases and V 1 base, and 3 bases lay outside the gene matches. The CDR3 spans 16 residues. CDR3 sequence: CASSQVGTGVTGQLYF. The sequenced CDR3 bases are TGTGCCAGCAGCCAAGTTGGGACAGGGGTCACCGGG.

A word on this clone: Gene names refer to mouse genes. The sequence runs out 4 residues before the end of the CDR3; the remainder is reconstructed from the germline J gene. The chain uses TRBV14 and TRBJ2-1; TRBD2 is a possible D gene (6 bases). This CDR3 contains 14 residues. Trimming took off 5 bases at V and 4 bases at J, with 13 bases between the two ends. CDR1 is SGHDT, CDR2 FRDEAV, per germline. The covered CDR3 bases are TGTGCCAGCAGGCCGGGACTCCTTTATGCT. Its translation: CASRPGLLYA. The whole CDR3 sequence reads CASRPGLLYAEQFF.

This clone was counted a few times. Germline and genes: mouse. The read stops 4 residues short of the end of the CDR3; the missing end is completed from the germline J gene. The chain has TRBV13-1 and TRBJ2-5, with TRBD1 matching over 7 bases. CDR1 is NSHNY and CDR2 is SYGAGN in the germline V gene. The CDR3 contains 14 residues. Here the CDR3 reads CASSGPGQTDTQYF. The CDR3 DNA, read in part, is TGTGCCAGCAGTGGGCCGGGACAGACGGAC.

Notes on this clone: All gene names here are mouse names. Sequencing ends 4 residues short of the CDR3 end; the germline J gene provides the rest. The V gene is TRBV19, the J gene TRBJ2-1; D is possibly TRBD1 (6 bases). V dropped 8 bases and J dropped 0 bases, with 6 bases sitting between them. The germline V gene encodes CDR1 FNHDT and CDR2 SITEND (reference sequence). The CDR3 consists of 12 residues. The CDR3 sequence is CARDSNYAEQFF. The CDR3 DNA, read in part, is TGTGCCAGGGACAGTAACTATGCT.

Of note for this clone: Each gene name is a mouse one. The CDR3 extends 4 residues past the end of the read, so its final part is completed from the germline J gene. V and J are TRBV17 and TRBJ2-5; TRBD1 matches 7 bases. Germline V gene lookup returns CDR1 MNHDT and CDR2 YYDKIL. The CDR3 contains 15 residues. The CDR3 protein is CASSRLQGRKDTQYF. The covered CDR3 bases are TGTGCTAGCAGTAGACTACAGGGGAGGAAGGAC.

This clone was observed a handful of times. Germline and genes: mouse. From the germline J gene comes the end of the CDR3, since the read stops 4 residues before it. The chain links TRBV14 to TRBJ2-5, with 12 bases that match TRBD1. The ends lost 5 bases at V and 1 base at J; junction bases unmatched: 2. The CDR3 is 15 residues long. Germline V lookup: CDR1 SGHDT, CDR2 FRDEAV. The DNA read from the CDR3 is TGTGCCAGCAGGGGACAGGGGGCTGACCAAGAC. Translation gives CASRGQGADQD. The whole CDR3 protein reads CASRGQGADQDTQYF.

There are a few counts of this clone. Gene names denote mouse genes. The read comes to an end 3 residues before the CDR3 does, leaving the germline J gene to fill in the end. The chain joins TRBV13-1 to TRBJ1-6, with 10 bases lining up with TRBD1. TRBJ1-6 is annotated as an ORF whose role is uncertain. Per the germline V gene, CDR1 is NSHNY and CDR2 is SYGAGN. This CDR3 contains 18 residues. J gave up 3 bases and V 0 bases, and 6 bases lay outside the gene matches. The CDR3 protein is CASSDAGDRGHYNSPLYF. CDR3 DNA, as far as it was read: TGTGCCAGCAGTGATGCAGGGGACAGGGGTCACTATAATTCGCCC.

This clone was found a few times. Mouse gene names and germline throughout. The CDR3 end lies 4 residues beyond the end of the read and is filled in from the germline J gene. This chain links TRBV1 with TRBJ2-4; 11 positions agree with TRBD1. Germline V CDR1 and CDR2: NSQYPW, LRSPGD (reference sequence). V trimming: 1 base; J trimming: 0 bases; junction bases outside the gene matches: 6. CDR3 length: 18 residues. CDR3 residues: CTCSAGTGGKGSQNTLYF. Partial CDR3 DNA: TGCACCTGCAGTGCAGGGACAGGGGGCAAAGGTAGTCAAAAC.

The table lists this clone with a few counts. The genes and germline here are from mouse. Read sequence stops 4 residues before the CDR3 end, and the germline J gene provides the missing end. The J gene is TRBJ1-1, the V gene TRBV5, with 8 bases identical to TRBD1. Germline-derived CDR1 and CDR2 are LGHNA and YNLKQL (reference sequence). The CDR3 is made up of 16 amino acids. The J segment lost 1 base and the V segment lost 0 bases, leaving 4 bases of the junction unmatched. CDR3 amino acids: CASSQEAGGANTEVFF. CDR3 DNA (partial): TGTGCCAGCAGCCAAGAAGCAGGGGGCGCGAACACA.

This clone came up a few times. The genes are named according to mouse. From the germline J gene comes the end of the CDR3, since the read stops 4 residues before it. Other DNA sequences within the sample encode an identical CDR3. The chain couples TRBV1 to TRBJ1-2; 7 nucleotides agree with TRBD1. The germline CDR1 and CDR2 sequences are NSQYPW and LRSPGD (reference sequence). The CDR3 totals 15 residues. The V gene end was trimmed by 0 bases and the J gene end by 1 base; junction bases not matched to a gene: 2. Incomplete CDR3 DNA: TGCACCTGCAGTGCAGAGGCAGGGGGAAACTCC. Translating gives CTCSAEAGGNS. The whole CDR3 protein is CTCSAEAGGNSDYTF.

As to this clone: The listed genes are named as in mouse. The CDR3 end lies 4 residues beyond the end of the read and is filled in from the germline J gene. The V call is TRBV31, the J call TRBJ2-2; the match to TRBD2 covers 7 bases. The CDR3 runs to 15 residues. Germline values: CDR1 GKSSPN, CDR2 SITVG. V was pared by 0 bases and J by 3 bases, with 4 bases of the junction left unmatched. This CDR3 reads CAWSLGGVHTGQLYF. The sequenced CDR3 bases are TGTGCCTGGAGTCTGGGGGGGGTACACACCGGG.